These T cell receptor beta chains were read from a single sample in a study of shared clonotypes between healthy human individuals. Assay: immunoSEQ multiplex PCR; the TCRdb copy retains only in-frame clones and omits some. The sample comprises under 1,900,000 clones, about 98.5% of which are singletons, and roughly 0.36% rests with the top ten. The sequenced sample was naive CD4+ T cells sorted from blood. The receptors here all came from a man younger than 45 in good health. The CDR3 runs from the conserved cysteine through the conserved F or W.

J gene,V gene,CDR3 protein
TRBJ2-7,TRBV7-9,CASSPEVTGRGEQYF
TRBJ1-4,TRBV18,CASSQGQLNEKLFF
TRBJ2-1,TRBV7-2,CASSLAGLAGGPYEQFF
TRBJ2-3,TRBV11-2,CASSSGWVRTDTQYF
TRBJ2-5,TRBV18,CASSLLGQGAPSETQYF
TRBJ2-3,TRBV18,CASSPGTDTQYF
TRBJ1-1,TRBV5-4,CASSTGTGGMMTEAFF
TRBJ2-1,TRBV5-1,CASSLAASGANEQFF
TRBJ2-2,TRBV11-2,CASSLVKGTKAGELFF
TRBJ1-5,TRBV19,CASSIIQGANQPQHF
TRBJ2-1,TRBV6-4,CASSPLAGVANEQFF
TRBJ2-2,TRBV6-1,CASREQGAGTGELFF
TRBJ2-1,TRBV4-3,CASSLMGGTSSYNEQFF
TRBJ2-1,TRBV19,CASRDVSGYNEQFF
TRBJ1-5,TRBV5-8,CASSLAGGTGGIYQPQHF
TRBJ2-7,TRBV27,CASSLGPQGSSYEQYF
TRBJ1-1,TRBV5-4,CASSGDRHTEAFF
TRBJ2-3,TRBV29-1,CSGGRTLDSYTQYF
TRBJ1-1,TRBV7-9,CASSPRAGNTEAFF
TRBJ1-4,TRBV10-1,CASSESPTGEKLFF
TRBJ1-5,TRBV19,CASRVTGLSNQPQHF
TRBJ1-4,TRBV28,CASSGEVEKLFF
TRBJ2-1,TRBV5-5,CASSFPLAGSNEQFF
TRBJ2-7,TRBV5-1,CASSLKTGVIYEQYF
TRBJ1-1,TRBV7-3,CASSFRQNTEAFF
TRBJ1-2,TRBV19,CASNKRQTEYGYTF
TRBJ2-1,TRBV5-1,CASSLRDEQFF
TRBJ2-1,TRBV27,CASSPRPQVYNEQFF
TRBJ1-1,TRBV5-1,CASSPGTLNTEAFF
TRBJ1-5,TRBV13,CASSLDRVGPQHF
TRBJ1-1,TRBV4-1,CASSQDGGRDTEAFF
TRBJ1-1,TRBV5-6,CASSLRFSGGLTEAFF
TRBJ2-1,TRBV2,CASSEEVEAGGPNHHVDEQFF
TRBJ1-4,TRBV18,CASSPITQPTNEKLFF
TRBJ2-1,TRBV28,CATTDARSYNEQFF
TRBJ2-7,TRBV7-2,CASSLKTGIYEQYF
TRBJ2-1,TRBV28,CASSSPRGLAGYNEQFF
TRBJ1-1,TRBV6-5,CASSYSGYTEAFF
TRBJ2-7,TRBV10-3,CAISTGRNYEQYF
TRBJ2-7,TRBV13,CASSLAPGQRSYEQYF
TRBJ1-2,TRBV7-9,CASSLEAPSGYTF
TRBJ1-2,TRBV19,CASSISGQSNYGYTF
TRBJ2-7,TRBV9,CASSVAQQGYEQYF
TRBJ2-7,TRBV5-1,CASSLAAGGWEQYF
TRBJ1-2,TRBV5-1,CASSRTGQGREYGYTF
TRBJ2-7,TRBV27,CASSLFGLAGGSYEQYF
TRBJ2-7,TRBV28,CASSLLGTGNNEQYF
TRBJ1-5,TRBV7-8,CASSSAGRSDQPQHF
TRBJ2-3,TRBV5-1,CASRTSGGTDTQYF
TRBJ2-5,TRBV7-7,CASSVNRGKETQYF
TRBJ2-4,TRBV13,CASSLAGIAKNIQYF
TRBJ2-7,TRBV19,CASSPRGSYEQYF
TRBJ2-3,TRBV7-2,CASSLLTIPDTQYF